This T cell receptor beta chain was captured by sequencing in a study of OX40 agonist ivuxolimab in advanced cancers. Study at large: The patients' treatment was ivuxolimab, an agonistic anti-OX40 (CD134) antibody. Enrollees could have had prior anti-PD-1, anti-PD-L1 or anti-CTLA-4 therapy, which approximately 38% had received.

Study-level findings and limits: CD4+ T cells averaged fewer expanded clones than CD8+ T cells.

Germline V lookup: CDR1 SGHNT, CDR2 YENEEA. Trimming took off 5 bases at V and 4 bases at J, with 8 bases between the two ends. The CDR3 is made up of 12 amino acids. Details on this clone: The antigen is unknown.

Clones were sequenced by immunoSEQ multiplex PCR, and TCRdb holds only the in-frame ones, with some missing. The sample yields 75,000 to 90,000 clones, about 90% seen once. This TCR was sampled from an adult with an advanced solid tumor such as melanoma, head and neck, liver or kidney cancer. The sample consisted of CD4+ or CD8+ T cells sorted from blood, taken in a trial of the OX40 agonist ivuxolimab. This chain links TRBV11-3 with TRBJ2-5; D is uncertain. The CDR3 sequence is CASSPSGETQYF. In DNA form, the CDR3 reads TGTGCCAGCAGCCCCTCGGGAGAGACCCAGTACTTC.